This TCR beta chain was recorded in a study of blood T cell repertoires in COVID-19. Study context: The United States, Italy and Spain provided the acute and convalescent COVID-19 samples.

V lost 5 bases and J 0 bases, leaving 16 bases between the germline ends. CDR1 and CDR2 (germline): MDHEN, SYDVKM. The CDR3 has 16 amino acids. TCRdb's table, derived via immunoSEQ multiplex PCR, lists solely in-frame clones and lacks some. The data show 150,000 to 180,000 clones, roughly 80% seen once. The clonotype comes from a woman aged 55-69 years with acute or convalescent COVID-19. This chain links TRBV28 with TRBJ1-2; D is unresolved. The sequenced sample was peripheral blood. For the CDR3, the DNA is TGTGCCAGCAGTCCAGGACTAGCCTGGCCTAACTATGGCTACACCTTC. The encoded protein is CASSPGLAWPNYGYTF.